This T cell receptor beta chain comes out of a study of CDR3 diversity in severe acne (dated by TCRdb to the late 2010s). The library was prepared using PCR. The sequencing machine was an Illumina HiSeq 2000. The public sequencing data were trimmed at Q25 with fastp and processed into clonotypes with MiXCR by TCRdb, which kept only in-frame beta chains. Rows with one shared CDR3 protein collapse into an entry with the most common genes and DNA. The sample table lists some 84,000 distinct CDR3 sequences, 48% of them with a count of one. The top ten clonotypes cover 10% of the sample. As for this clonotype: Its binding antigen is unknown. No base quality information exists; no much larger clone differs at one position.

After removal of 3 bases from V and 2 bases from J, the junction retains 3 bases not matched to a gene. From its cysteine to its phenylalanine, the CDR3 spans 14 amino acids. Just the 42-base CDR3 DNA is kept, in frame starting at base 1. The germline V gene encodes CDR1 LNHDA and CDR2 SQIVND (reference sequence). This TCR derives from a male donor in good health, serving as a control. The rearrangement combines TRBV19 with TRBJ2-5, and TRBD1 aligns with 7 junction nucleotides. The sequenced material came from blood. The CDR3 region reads CASSMGQHQETQYF. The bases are TGTGCCAGTAGTATGGGACAGCATCAAGAGACCCAGTACTTC.